What follows are 5 T cell receptor beta chains derived from one specimen sequenced in a study of post-analysis software for immune sequencing data. Study-wide results and limits: Higher frequency in patients than in controls was seen for about five TRBV segments, with TRBV5-6, TRBV5-1 and TRBV20-1 among them.

Their antigens are not known. Incorporated into the TCR beta cDNA libraries were unique molecular identifiers, which served to reduce PCR and sequencing biases. In TCRdb, the PCR reads were re-called with MiXCR into one record per CDR3 protein. The data show around 500,000 distinct CDR3 sequences, with 34% seen just once and 5% to 6% held by the top ten. Source material: blood. These receptors all stem from a girl aged 2-17 years with multiple sclerosis.

This clonotype has only a few counts. The V and J genes are TRBV12-3 or TRBV12-4 and TRBJ1-4; 8 bases align to TRBD1. This CDR3 comprises 15 residues. The J segment lost 8 bases and the V segment lost 5 bases, leaving 10 bases of the junction unmatched. The CDR3 protein is CASSPRTGWDEKLFF. The DNA of the CDR3 is TGTGCCAGCAGTCCCAGGACAGGGTGGGACGAAAAACTGTTTTTT.

V usage is TRBV6-1 and J usage is TRBJ2-7, with 7 bases aligning to TRBD2. V dropped 1 base and J dropped 3; count of bases not matched to a gene: 6. CDR1 is MNHNS, CDR2 SASEGT, per germline. The CDR3 runs to 15 residues. DNA of the CDR3: TGTGCCAGCAGTGAAGGGGTGGGGACTATCTACGAGCAGTACTTC. This sequence encodes CASSEGVGTIYEQYF.

This clonotype turned up a few times. V usage is TRBV6-1 and J usage is TRBJ2-1; 11 nucleotides line up with TRBD2. Losses at the gene ends were 3 bases for V and 9 bases for J; bases not matched to a gene: 1. This CDR3 spans 13 amino acids. The germline gives CDR1 MNHNS, CDR2 SASEGT. CDR3 in amino acids: CASSDLAGGEQFF. DNA of the CDR3: TGTGCCAGCAGTGATCTAGCGGGGGGTGAGCAGTTCTTC.

The genes are TRBV20-1 and TRBJ2-7; D possibly corresponds to TRBD1 (6 bases). This CDR3 is 14 amino acids long. Trimming left V 0 bases short and J 2 bases short, with 11 bases between. Germline CDR1 reads DFQATT; CDR2 reads SNEGSKA (reference sequence). This CDR3 reads CSARDWQGTYEQYF. Here the CDR3 DNA reads TGCAGTGCTAGAGATTGGCAGGGGACCTACGAGCAGTACTTC.

V and J are TRBV10-3 and TRBJ1-2; the D is unclear. This CDR3 is 13 amino acids long. V was clipped by 0 bases and J by 8 bases, with 10 bases between them. Looked up from germline, CDR1 is ENHRY and CDR2 is SYGVKD. Here the CDR3 reads CAISESEGNGYTF. Written as DNA, the CDR3 is TGTGCCATCAGTGAGTCGGAAGGGAACGGCTACACCTTC.